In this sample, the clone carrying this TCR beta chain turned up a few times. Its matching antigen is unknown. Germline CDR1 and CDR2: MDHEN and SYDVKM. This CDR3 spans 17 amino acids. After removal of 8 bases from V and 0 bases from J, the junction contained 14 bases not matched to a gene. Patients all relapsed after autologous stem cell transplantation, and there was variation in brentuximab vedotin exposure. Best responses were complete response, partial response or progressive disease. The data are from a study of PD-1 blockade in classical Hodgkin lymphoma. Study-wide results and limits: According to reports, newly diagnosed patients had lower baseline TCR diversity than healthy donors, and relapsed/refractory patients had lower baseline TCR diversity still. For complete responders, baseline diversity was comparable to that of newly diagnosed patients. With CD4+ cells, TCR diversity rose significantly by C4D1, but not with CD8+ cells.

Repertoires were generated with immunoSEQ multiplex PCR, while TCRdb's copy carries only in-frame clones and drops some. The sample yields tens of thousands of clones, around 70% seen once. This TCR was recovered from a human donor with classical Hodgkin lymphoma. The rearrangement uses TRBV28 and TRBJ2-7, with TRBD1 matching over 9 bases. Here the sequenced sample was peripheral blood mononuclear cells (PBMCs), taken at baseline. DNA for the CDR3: TGTGCCAGCGGTTCCTTTGTGGGGACAGGGACCTCCTACGAGCAGTACTTC. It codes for CASGSFVGTGTSYEQYF. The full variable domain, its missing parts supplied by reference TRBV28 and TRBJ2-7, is DVKVTQSSRYLVKRTGEKVFLECVQDMDHENMFWYRQDPGLGLRLIYFSYDVKMKEKGDIPEGYSVSREKKERFSLILESASTNQTSMYLCASGSFVGTGTSYEQYFGPGTRLTVT.